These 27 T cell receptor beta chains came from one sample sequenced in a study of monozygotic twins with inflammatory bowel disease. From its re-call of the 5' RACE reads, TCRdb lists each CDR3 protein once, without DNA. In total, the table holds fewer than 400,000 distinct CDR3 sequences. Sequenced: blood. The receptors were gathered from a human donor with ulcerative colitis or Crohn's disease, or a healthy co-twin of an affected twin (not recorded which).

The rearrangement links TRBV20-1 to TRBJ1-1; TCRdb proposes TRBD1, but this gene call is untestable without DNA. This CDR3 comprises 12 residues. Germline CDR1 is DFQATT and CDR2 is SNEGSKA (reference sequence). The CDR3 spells CSAEKRTGEAFF.

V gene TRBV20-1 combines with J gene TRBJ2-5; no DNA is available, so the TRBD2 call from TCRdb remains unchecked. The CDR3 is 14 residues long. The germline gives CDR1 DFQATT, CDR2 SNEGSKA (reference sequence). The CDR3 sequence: CSAFGLAGKETQYF.

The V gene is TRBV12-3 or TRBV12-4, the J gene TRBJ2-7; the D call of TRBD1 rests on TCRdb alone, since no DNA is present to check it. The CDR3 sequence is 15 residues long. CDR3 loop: CASSLGAGLTYEQYF.

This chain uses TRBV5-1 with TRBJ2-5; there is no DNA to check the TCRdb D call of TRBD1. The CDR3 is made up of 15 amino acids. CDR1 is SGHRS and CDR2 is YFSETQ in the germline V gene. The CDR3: CASSLSGGSQETQYF. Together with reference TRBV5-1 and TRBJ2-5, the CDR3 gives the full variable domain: KAGVTQTPRYLIKTRGQQVTLSCSPISGHRSVSWYQQTPGQGLQFLFEYFSETQRNKGNFPGRFSGRQFSNSRSEMNVSTLELGDSALYLCASSLSGGSQETQYFGPGTRLLVL.

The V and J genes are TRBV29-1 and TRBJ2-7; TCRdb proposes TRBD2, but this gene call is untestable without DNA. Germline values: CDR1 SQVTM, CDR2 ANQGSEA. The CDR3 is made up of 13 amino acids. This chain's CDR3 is CSVAGGLSYEQYF.

The CDR3 loop reads CASRQIKTGVNTIYF. The V gene is TRBV6-1, the J gene TRBJ1-3; TCRdb calls TRBD1, which cannot be checked without DNA. This CDR3 comprises 15 residues. Germline-derived CDR1 and CDR2 are MNHNS and SASEGT.

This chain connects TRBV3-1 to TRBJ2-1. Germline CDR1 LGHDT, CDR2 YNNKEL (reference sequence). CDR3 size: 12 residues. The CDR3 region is CASSAQPNEQFF.

The CDR3 here is CASSLLWADRDRKETQYF. The V call is TRBV28, the J call TRBJ2-5; the TRBD1 assignment by TCRdb is unverifiable without DNA. The CDR3 extends over 18 amino acids. Per the germline V gene, CDR1 is MDHEN and CDR2 is SYDVKM.

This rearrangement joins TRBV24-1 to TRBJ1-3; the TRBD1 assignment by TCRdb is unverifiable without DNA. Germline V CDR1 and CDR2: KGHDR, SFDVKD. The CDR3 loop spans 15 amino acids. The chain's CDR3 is CATSDTGKGGNTIYF.

This chain's CDR3 is CSLAPSGTDTQYF. J is TRBJ2-3 and V is TRBV20-1; TCRdb's D gene call, TRBD1, goes unchecked for lack of DNA. In germline, CDR1 is DFQATT, CDR2 SNEGSKA (reference sequence). CDR3 length: 13 residues.

CDR3 protein: CASSPTQATEETQYF. The chain uses TRBV18 and TRBJ2-5. The germline V gene encodes CDR1 KGHSH and CDR2 LQKENI. This CDR3 is built from 15 residues. Looking up the rest from reference TRBV18 and TRBJ2-5 gives the full variable domain: NAGVMQNPRHLVRRRGQEARLRCSPMKGHSHVYWYRQLPEEGLKFMVYLQKENIIDESGMPKERFSAEFPKEGPSILRIQQVVRGDSAAYFCASSPTQATEETQYFGPGTRLLVL.

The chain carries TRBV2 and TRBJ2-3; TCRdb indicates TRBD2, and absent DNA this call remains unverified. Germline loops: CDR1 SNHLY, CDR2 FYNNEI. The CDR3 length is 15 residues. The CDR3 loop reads CASFWDSPSTDTQYF. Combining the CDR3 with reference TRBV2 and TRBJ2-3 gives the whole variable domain EPEVTQTPSHQVTQMGQEVILRCVPISNHLYFYWYRQILGQKVEFLVSFYNNEISEKSEIFDDQFSVERPDGSNFTLKIRSTKLEDSAMYFCASFWDSPSTDTQYFGPGTRLTVL.

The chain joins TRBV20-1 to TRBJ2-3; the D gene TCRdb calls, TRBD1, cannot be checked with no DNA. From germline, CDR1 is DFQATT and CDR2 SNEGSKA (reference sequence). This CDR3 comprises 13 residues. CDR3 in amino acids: CSAPGGGVDTQYF.

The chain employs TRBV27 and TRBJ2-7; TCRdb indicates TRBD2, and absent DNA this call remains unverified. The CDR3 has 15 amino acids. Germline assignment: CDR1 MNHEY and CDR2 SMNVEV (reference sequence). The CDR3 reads CASSSSGTSEFEQYF.

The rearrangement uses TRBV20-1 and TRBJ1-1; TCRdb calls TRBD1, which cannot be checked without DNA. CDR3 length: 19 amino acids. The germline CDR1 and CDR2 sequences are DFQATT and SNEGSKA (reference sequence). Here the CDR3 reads CSARVGQGGSWFSNTEAFF.

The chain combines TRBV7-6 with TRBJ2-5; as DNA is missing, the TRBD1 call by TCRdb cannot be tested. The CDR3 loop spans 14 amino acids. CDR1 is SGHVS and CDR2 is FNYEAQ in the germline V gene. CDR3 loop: CASSKDSNQETQYF.

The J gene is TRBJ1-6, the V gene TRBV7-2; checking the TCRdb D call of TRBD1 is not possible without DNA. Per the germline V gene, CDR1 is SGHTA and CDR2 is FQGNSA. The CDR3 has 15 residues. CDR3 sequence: CASREMGGKNSPLHF.

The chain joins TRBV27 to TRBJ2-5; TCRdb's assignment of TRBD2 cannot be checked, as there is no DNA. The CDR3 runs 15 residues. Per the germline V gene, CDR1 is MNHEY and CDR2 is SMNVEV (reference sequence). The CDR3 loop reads CASSSGPLSGETQYF.

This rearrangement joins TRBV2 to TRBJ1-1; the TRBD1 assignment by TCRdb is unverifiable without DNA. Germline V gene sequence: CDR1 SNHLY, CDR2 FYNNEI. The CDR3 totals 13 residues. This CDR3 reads CASSTLENTEAFF.

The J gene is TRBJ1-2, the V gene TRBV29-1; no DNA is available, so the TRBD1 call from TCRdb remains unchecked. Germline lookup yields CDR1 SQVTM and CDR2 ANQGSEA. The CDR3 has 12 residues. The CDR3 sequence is CSVATGFYGYTF.

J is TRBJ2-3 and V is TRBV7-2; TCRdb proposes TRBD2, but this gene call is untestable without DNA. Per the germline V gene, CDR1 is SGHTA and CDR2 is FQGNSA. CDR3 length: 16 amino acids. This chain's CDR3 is CASRLLALINTDTQYF.

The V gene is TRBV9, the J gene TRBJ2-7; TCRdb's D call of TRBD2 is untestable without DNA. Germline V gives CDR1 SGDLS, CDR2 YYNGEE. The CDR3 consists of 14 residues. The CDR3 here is CASSSGRSYVEQYF.

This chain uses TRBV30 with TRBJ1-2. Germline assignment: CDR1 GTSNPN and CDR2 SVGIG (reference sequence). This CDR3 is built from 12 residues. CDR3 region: CAWSIKEWGYTF. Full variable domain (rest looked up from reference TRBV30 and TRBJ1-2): SQTIHQWPATLVQPVGSPLSLECTVEGTSNPNLYWYRQAAGRGLQLLFYSVGIGQISSEVPQNLSASRPQDRQFILSSKKLLLSDSGFYLCAWSIKEWGYTFGSGTRLTVV.

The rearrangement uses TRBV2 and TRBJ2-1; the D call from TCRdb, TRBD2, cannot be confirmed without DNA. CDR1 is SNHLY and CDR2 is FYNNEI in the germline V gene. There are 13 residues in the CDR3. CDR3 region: CASRVTSGSEQFF.

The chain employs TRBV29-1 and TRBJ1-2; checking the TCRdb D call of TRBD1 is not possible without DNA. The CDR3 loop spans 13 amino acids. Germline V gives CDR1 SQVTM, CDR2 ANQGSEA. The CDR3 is CSGADGTLHGYTF.

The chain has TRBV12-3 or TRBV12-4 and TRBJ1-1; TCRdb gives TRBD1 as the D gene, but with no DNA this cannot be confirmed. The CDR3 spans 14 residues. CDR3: CASGAGRGWTEAFF.

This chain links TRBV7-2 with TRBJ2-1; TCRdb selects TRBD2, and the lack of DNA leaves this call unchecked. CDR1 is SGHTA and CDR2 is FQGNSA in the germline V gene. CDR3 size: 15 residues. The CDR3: CASSQRLASYNEQFF.